This T cell receptor beta chain was recovered during a study of immune heterogeneity within non-small cell lung tumors (dated by TCRdb to the late 2010s). Regarding the study in general: Histology comprised a few squamous cell carcinomas, roughly ten non-squamous carcinomas and 1 tumor not otherwise specified. The study combined whole-exome sequencing, RNA-seq and TCR beta repertoire sequencing of multiple spatially distinct regions from each NSCLC tumor to examine intratumoral immune heterogeneity. TCR repertoire analysis included under 60 tumor loci from under 16 patients, whereas transcriptome data included only about 46 loci from around eleven patients. For mutant peptides 8 to 11 amino acids long, netMHCpan-3.0 predicted neoantigen binding to the HLA alleles of each patient. General findings and caveats noted by the study authors: Within a patient, identical dominant CDR3B clonotypes were found to recur across loci, yet unique high-frequency clones were also harbored in different tumor locations. Individual patients mostly had different high-frequency TCR beta clonotypes. Local T-cell repertoire clonality showed a statistically significant but moderate positive correlation with local tumor mutational burden (R roughly 0.35).

The TCR template was genomic DNA extracted from bulk tumor tissue, and roughly 590 ng of gDNA was amplified for each sample. During surgery, multiple biopsies were taken from each primary tumor, with sampling sites spaced as far apart as possible within the tumor mass. The study cohort was described as untreated, and the patients were newly diagnosed NSCLC cases having curative surgery. The donors were roughly 15 patients with newly diagnosed non-small cell lung cancer who were having surgery with curative intent. The resected tumor masses were reviewed by two independent pathologists. Only DNA and RNA samples of high quality went on to sequencing. The TCR beta CDR3 region was amplified with a multiplex PCR system, in which a first round of approximately 10 cycles was run using 32 V-gene forward and 13 J-gene reverse primers. First-round PCR used a QIAGEN Multiplex PCR Kit, and primer sequences were filed in Chinese patent CN105087789A. A second PCR round added Illumina universal primers using the Phusion High-Fidelity PCR Kit. The TCR libraries underwent paired-end sequencing with a read length of 151 bp on the Illumina HiSeq X Ten platform. On the authors' methods: Reads without multiplex PCR primers were removed using Cutadapt, read pairs were merged using PEAR, and CDR3 regions were called using MiXCR with default settings. Repertoire diversity used Shannon entropy, and clonality was computed as one minus Shannon entropy divided by ln of productive unique sequence count. Dominant or high-frequency T-cell clones were defined as clonotypes at frequencies of at least 0.5%. TCRdb took the public reads, trimmed them with fastp at Q25, ran MiXCR for clone calling and kept in-frame beta chains. Each CDR3 protein appears once, grouped with its most common genes and DNA. The V and J calls were determined by TCRdb, not by the authors. Across this sample there are around 19,000 distinct CDR3 sequences, with under 30% seen only once. The ten largest clones represent around 4.5% of the sample.

V is cut back by 5 bases and J by 2 bases, with 7 bases in the junction unmatched. Per the germline V gene, SGDLS is the CDR1 and YYNGEE is the CDR2. From its cysteine to its phenylalanine, the CDR3 spans 14 amino acids. Just CDR3 DNA is preserved here, 42 bases in frame from base 1. This clonotype was counted between two and nine times. What antigen it recognizes has not been identified. Per-base qualities were not stored, and no clone one base away is much larger. The chain was built from TRBV9 and TRBJ2-7, with 7 bases in between that match TRBD2. This sequence originates from a man aged 35-49 years with non-small cell lung cancer. Specimen: lung tumor tissue. The CDR3 is CASSDGRTPYEQYF. At the DNA level, the sequence is TGTGCCAGCAGTGACGGGAGGACACCCTACGAGCAGTACTTC.